One sample yielded the 14 T cell receptor beta chains listed below, sequenced in a study of cytomegalovirus exposure and HLA in healthy donors (dated by TCRdb to about 2017). Receptor amplification or capture employed the immunoSEQ multiplex PCR assay. A mixture of 60 forward primers for TCR Vbeta segments and 13 reverse primers for TCR Jbeta segments was used in the multiplex PCR. This is the immuneACCESS table as TCRdb keeps it, with only in-frame sequences that have V and J called. A part of the clones is gone; compared with another copy, unresolved V genes explain less than half, and the rest is unexplained. The sample contains roughly 240,000 clones, approximately 81% of them found a single time. The top ten hold 0.24% of the sample. The sample consisted of PBMCs. The receptors were gathered from a girl aged 2 to 9 in good health and CMV-seronegative.

For this clone: The sample holds other DNA sequences that translate to the same CDR3. The J gene is TRBJ1-2, the V gene TRBV9, with D possibly matching TRBD1 (6 bases). V was trimmed by 0 bases and J by 7 bases, leaving 13 bases between them. The CDR3 is 14 residues long. Germline CDR1 and CDR2: SGDLS and YYNGEE. CDR3 DNA sequence: TGTGCCAGCAGCGTAGATGGCAGGGGCCTTGGCTACACCTTC. Its protein product is CASSVDGRGLGYTF. Filled out from reference TRBV9 and TRBJ1-2, the complete variable domain reads DSGVTQTPKHLITATGQRVTLRCSPRSGDLSVYWYQQSLDQGLQFLIQYYNGEERAKGNILERFSAQQFPDLHSELNLSSLELGDSALYFCASSVDGRGLGYTFGSGTRLTVV.

This sequence joins TRBV5-1 and TRBJ2-6; tentative D call: TRBD2 (5 bases). With 2 bases removed from V and 0 bases from J, the gap between germline ends came to 15 bases. The length of the CDR3 is 18 residues. Germline V lookup: CDR1 SGHRS, CDR2 YFSETQ. The CDR3 bases are TGCGCCAGCAGCTTTTTGGATCAACGGGACTCTGGGGCCAACGTCCTGACTTTC. Translation: CASSFLDQRDSGANVLTF.

This clone was detected a few times. V and J are TRBV2 and TRBJ2-7, with D perhaps matching TRBD2 (6 bases). Germline V gene data show CDR1 as SNHLY and CDR2 as FYNNEI. V lost 7 bases and J 6 bases, leaving 13 bases between the germline ends. CDR3 length: 12 residues. DNA of the CDR3: TGTGCCAGCAAGGGCCCGGAGGGCGAGCAGTACTTC. Translating gives CASKGPEGEQYF.

The chain employs TRBV30 and TRBJ1-2, with D possibly matching TRBD1 (6 bases). The V gene's germline CDR1 is GTSNPN and CDR2 SVGIG (reference sequence). The V gene lost 4 bases and the J gene lost 8 bases, with 14 bases spanning the gap. The CDR3 loop spans 12 amino acids. The CDR3 loop is CAWKAGDNGYTF. Written as DNA, the CDR3 is TGTGCCTGGAAAGCGGGGGACAACGGCTACACCTTC.

The V and J genes are TRBV28 and TRBJ1-2; a possible D gene is TRBD1 (6 bases). The CDR3 totals 13 residues. Germline V gene data show CDR1 as MDHEN and CDR2 as SYDVKM. V was clipped by 5 bases and J by 7 bases, with 14 bases between them. The CDR3 coding sequence is TGTGCCAGCAGTAACGGCGGGGGCGGTGGCTACACCTTC. Protein: CASSNGGGGGYTF.

This chain joins TRBV27 and TRBJ2-7; TRBD1 matches at 9 bases. The trim removed 5 bases at V and 7 bases at J, leaving 6 bases unmatched. Germline lookup yields CDR1 MNHEY and CDR2 SMNVEV (reference sequence). This CDR3 has 13 amino acids. CDR3 nucleotide sequence: TGTGCCAGCAGTATGTGGACAGGGGTGGAGCAGTACTTC. Amino acid sequence: CASSMWTGVEQYF.

The chain uses TRBV10-2 and TRBJ1-4; the D is unclear. V was cut by 8 bases and J by 8 bases, with 12 bases left in between. The CDR3 has 12 amino acids. Germline loops: CDR1 WSHSY, CDR2 SAAADI. CDR3 nucleotide sequence: TGCGCCAGCTCAGTCCAACCCGAAAAACTGTTTTTT. Translated: CASSVQPEKLFF.

This clone was picked up a small number of times. V usage is TRBV9 and J usage is TRBJ2-7; D ambiguous. From germline, CDR1 is SGDLS and CDR2 YYNGEE. CDR3 length: 14 amino acids. Trimming pared 2 bases from V and 0 bases from J, leaving 9 bases between. The CDR3 region has the DNA TGTGCCAGCAGCGTCTCAGTACCCTCCTACGAGCAGTACTTC. Its protein product is CASSVSVPSYEQYF. The full variable domain, its missing parts supplied by reference TRBV9 and TRBJ2-7, is DSGVTQTPKHLITATGQRVTLRCSPRSGDLSVYWYQQSLDQGLQFLIQYYNGEERAKGNILERFSAQQFPDLHSELNLSSLELGDSALYFCASSVSVPSYEQYFGPGTRLTVT.

The V gene is TRBV5-4, the J gene TRBJ2-1; possibly TRBD1 for D (8 bases). CDR1 SGHNT and CDR2 YYREEE come from the germline V gene (reference sequence). The V end lost 0 bases, the J end lost 9 bases, and 19 bases lay between the germline ends. This CDR3 has 16 amino acids. The CDR3 loop is CASSLEGGQGAGEQFF. CDR3 sequence (DNA): TGTGCCAGCAGCTTGGAGGGGGGGCAGGGGGCGGGTGAGCAGTTCTTC. The full variable domain, rest sourced from reference TRBV5-4 and TRBJ2-1, is ETGVTQSPTHLIKTRGQQVTLRCSSQSGHNTVSWYQQALGQGPQFIFQYYREEENGRGNFPPRFSGLQFPNYSSELNVNALELDDSALYLCASSLEGGQGAGEQFFGPGTRLTVL.

This clone was picked up a small number of times. The chain joins TRBV2 to TRBJ2-1; 11 bases agree with TRBD2. The CDR3 consists of 15 residues. Trimming at V came to 8 bases and at J to 14 bases, leaving 17 bases not matched to a gene. Germline V gene sequence: CDR1 SNHLY, CDR2 FYNNEI. This chain's CDR3 is CASRRSGSGGANKFF. The DNA for the CDR3 is TGTGCCAGCCGCCGGAGTGGTAGCGGGGGGGCTAATAAGTTCTTC.

The J gene is TRBJ2-7, the V gene TRBV12-2; TRBD1, the D gene given by the table, was not confirmed from the DNA. TRBV12-2 counts as a pseudogene. This CDR3 is built from 14 residues. The CDR3 reads CASRSGTGSYEQYF. The CDR3 DNA sequence: TGTGCAAGTCGATCCGGGACAGGGTCCTACGAGCAGTACTTC.

The chain is built from TRBV2 and TRBJ2-2; tentatively, D is TRBD1 (5 bases). The CDR3 runs 13 residues. V lost 2 bases and J lost 4, with 5 bases in between. CDR1 is SNHLY and CDR2 is FYNNEI in the germline V gene. The chain's CDR3 is CASSEQGTGELFF. The CDR3 nucleotides are TGTGCCAGCAGTGAACAGGGCACCGGGGAGCTGTTTTTT. The whole variable domain, remainder taken from reference TRBV2 and TRBJ2-2, is EPEVTQTPSHQVTQMGQEVILRCVPISNHLYFYWYRQILGQKVEFLVSFYNNEISEKSEIFDDQFSVERPDGSNFTLKIRSTKLEDSAMYFCASSEQGTGELFFGEGSRLTVL.

The CDR3 region is CSAWDSYGYTF. The CDR3 nucleotides are TGCAGTGCTTGGGACAGCTATGGCTACACCTTC. This chain joins TRBV20-1 and TRBJ1-2; 7 bases map to TRBD1. The CDR3 loop spans 11 amino acids. Germline-derived CDR1 and CDR2 are DFQATT and SNEGSKA (reference sequence). The trim removed 5 bases at V and 4 bases at J, leaving 1 base unmatched.

The chain joins TRBV2 to TRBJ1-1; 7 bases line up with TRBD1. The germline V gene encodes CDR1 SNHLY and CDR2 FYNNEI. V trimming: 7 bases; J trimming: 2 bases; junction bases outside the gene matches: 4. The CDR3 runs 13 residues. The CDR3 is CASTGQANTEAFF. The CDR3 DNA reads as TGTGCCAGCACAGGACAGGCAAACACTGAAGCTTTCTTT.